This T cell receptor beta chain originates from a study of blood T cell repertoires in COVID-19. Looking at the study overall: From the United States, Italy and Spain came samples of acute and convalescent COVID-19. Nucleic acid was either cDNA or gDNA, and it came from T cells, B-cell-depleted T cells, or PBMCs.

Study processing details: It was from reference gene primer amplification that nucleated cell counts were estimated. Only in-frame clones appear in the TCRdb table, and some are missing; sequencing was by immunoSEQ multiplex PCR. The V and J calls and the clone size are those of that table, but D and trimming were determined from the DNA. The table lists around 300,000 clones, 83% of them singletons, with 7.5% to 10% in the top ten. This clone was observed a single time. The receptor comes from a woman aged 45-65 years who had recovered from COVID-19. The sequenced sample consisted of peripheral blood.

CDR3 DNA sequence: TGTGCCAGCAGTTTTATTCGGGGTTCAAACACTGAAGCTTTCTTT. Translation: CASSFIRGSNTEAFF. The V call is TRBV27, the J call TRBJ1-1; no clear D gene. Trimming stripped 3 bases from V and 2 bases from J, with 13 bases between. Germline V gives CDR1 MNHEY, CDR2 SMNVEV (reference sequence). This CDR3 region has 15 residues.